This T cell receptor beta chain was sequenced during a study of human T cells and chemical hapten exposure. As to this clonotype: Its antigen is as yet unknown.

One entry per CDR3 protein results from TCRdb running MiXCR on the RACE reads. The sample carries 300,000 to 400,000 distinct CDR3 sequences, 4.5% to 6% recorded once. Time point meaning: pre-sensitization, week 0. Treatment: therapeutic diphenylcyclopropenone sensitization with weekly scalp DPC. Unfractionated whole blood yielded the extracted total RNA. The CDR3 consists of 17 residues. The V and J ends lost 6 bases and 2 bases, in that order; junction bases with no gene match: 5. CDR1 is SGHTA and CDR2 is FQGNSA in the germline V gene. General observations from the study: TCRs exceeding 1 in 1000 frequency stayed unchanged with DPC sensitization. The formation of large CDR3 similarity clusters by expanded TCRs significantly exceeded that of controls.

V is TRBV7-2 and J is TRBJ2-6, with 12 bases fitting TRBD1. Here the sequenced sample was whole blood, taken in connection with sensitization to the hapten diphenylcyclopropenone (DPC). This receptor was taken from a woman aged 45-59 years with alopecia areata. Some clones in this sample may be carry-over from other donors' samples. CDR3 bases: TGTGCCAGCAGTCTGGGACAGGGGGCTGCTGGGGCCAACGTCCTGACTTTC. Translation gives CASSLGQGAAGANVLTF. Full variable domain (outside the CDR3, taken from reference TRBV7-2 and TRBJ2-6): GAGVSQSPSNKVTEKGKDVELRCDPISGHTALYWYRQSLGQGLEFLIYFQGNSAPDKSGLPSDRFSAERTGGSVSTLTIQRTQQEDSAVYLCASSLGQGAAGANVLTFGAGSRLTVL.